One and the same sample provided the 15 T cell receptor beta chains below, sequenced in a study of T cell repertoires in cytomegalovirus infection. TCRdb recomputed calls from the reads with MiXCR, one row per CDR3 protein. The sample has about 300,000 distinct CDR3 sequences, approximately 8.9% seen once; the top ten hold around 2.4%. The specimen was PBMCs. The source of these receptors is a human donor in good health (CMV status not recorded). Some clones in this sample may be carry-over from other donors' samples.

This clonotype occurred a few times. The chain is built from TRBV3-1 and TRBJ2-6; the D is unclear. The CDR3 contains 18 residues. V shed 2 bases and J shed 0 bases, with 14 bases lying between them. The germline V gene encodes CDR1 LGHDT and CDR2 YNNKEL (reference sequence). DNA of the CDR3: TGTGCCAGCAGCCAATATCTCCCGGCCTCCTCTGGGGCCAACGTCCTGACTTTC. It is translated as CASSQYLPASSGANVLTF.

This clonotype was counted at least ten times. The chain is built from TRBV6-2 or TRBV6-3 and TRBJ2-1; no firm D call. The CDR3 covers 16 residues. The germline CDR1 and CDR2 sequences are MNHEY and SVGEGT. The V end lost 0 bases, the J end lost 3 bases, and 12 bases lay between the germline ends. The CDR3 here is CASSYSSRQDYNEQFF. CDR3 nucleotide sequence: TGTGCCAGCAGTTACTCGAGCCGGCAGGACTACAATGAGCAGTTCTTC.

This clonotype was found many times. V and J are TRBV25-1 and TRBJ1-2; D is perhaps TRBD1 (5 bases). The CDR3 sequence is 13 residues long. V was pared by 7 bases and J by 3 bases, with 12 bases between. Germline CDR1 MGHDK, CDR2 SYGVNS. CDR3 sequence: CASTPQGYYGYTF. CDR3 DNA: TGTGCCAGCACACCTCAGGGATACTATGGCTACACCTTC.

This clonotype was seen a few times. V usage is TRBV29-1 and J usage is TRBJ1-4; D gene uncertain. Germline CDR1 is SQVTM and CDR2 is ANQGSEA. Trimming removed 4 bases from V and 6 bases from J, with 12 bases in between. This CDR3 has 13 amino acids. DNA of the CDR3: TGCAGCGTTGGAGAATTCGCCGATGAAAAACTGTTTTTT. Its protein is CSVGEFADEKLFF.

The chain links TRBV20-1 to TRBJ1-5; 9 nucleotides match TRBD1. V gave up 6 bases and J gave up 5 bases; unmatched junction bases: 11. This CDR3 has 15 amino acids. The V gene's germline CDR1 is DFQATT and CDR2 SNEGSKA (reference sequence). CDR3 nucleotides: TGCAGTGCATTAACAGGGGGCCCGGTCGATCAGCCCCAGCATTTT. Residues: CSALTGGPVDQPQHF.

This clonotype was seen at least ten times. The CDR3 is CASSLRASDTQYF. CDR3 DNA sequence: TGTGCCAGCAGCTTACGCGCATCAGATACGCAGTATTTT. The chain has TRBV7-3 and TRBJ2-3, with D unresolved. CDR3 length: 13 amino acids. V dropped 2 bases and J dropped 4 bases, with 7 bases sitting between them. Per germline, CDR1 SGHTA and CDR2 FQGTGA.

This clonotype was seen ten or more times. V usage is TRBV4-1 and J usage is TRBJ2-4; TRBD2 agrees at 10 bases. CDR3 size: 16 residues. V was pared by 3 bases and J by 7 bases, with 9 bases of the junction left unmatched. Germline V gene data show CDR1 as MGHRA and CDR2 as YSYEKL. The DNA of the CDR3 is TGCGCCAGCAGCCATTCGAGCGGGGGGGCCTGGAACATTCAGTACTTC. Residues: CASSHSSGGAWNIQYF.

The rearrangement uses TRBV20-1 and TRBJ2-1, with D tentatively TRBD2 (7 bases). Per germline, CDR1 DFQATT and CDR2 SNEGSKA (reference sequence). The CDR3 extends over 14 amino acids. The germline V and J ends were trimmed by 2 bases and 6 bases, with 14 bases remaining between them. CDR3 region: CSARTGGPSNEQFF. The CDR3 DNA follows: TGCAGTGCTAGAACGGGGGGCCCCAGCAATGAGCAGTTCTTC.

This clonotype was observed at least ten times. Here the CDR3 DNA reads TGTGCCAGCAGCTTAGGGTCGACAGGGTTACAGCCCCAGCATTTT. Its translation is CASSLGSTGLQPQHF. The chain is built from TRBV7-2 and TRBJ1-5, with 7 bases matching TRBD1. V lost 1 base to trimming and J lost 7 bases; unmatched junction nucleotides: 7. Germline CDR1 and CDR2: SGHTA and FQGNSA. The CDR3 has 15 amino acids.

The table lists this clonotype with many counts. The V gene is TRBV7-9, the J gene TRBJ2-1, with no clear D. The CDR3 is made up of 15 amino acids. Per the germline V gene, CDR1 is SEHNR and CDR2 is FQNEAQ (reference sequence). Trimming shortened V by 5 bases and J by 7 bases, and 18 bases separated the two germline ends. CDR3 in DNA: TGTGCCAGCAGCCCCTCGGGCGTCCTGTTTAATGAGCAGTTCTTC. Translation: CASSPSGVLFNEQFF.

In this sample, this clonotype turned up many times. The chain uses TRBV28 and TRBJ2-5, with 13 bases identical to TRBD2. The V segment lost 10 bases and the J segment 4 bases; nucleotides outside the gene matches: 9. CDR1 and CDR2 (germline): MDHEN, SYDVKM. The CDR3 runs to 15 residues. This CDR3 is CAIRTSGGPGETQYF. The CDR3 DNA follows: TGTGCCATCAGGACTAGCGGGGGACCAGGAGAGACCCAGTACTTC.

Ten or more counts support this clonotype. V gene TRBV7-2 combines with J gene TRBJ2-3; 7 nucleotides align to TRBD2. V lost 3 bases, J lost 4 bases, and 7 bases stayed unmatched. This CDR3 contains 15 residues. Germline assignment: CDR1 SGHTA and CDR2 FQGNSA. The CDR3 coding sequence is TGTGCCAGCAGCTTTAGGAGCGGGGTTCCAGATACGCAGTATTTT. It is translated as CASSFRSGVPDTQYF. Variable domain in full (rest from reference TRBV7-2 and TRBJ2-3): GAGVSQSPSNKVTEKGKDVELRCDPISGHTALYWYRQSLGQGLEFLIYFQGNSAPDKSGLPSDRFSAERTGGSVSTLTIQRTQQEDSAVYLCASSFRSGVPDTQYFGPGTRLTVL.

The sample holds a few counts of this clonotype. The chain employs TRBV10-3 and TRBJ1-4; maybe TRBD1 (5 bases). CDR1 and CDR2 (germline): ENHRY, SYGVKD. This CDR3 comprises 14 residues. Trimming removed 2 bases at V and 8 bases at J, with 12 bases between. The CDR3 DNA is TGTGCCATCAGTGAGACAGGTCATGGGGAAAAACTGTTTTTT. Its protein product is CAISETGHGEKLFF.

In its sample, this clonotype was seen many times. The chain employs TRBV6-2 or TRBV6-3 and TRBJ1-1, with D uncertain. V was clipped by 0 bases and J by 3 bases, with 17 bases between them. CDR1 and CDR2 from the germline V gene are MNHEY and SVGEGT. This CDR3 is 17 amino acids long. CDR3 protein: CASSYSSSRVWDTEAFF. The CDR3 region has the DNA TGTGCCAGCAGTTACTCGAGCTCACGCGTTTGGGACACTGAAGCTTTCTTT.

This clonotype occurred a few times. This chain connects TRBV28 to TRBJ2-2; D gene ambiguous. V was clipped by 10 bases and J by 1 base, with 7 bases between them. The CDR3 is made up of 12 amino acids. Germline V lookup: CDR1 MDHEN, CDR2 SYDVKM. The CDR3 loop reads CATHGNTGELFF. The CDR3 nucleotides read TGTGCCACCCACGGGAACACCGGGGAGCTGTTTTTT.